These 2 T cell receptor beta chains share one sample of origin, sequenced in a study of T cells after yellow fever vaccination. From the 5' RACE reads, TCRdb called clonotypes with MiXCR, one entry per CDR3 protein. This sample has more than 300,000 distinct CDR3 sequences, with about 10% found just once. The material was CD4+ T cells sorted from PBMCs, obtained 45 days after the yellow fever booster vaccination. The receptors originated from a man aged 18 to 30 who received the YFV17D yellow fever vaccine.

This clonotype was detected only a few times. This chain uses TRBV7-3 with TRBJ2-1, with D perhaps assigned TRBD1 or TRBD2 (6 bases each). Germline assignment: CDR1 SGHTA and CDR2 FQGTGA. V was clipped by 2 bases and J by 2 bases, with 10 bases between them. The CDR3 consists of 15 residues. CDR3 loop: CASSLERGAYNEQFF. The DNA for the CDR3 is TGTGCCAGCAGCTTAGAGAGGGGGGCCTACAATGAGCAGTTCTTC.

The chain recombines TRBV5-1 with TRBJ2-5, with D perhaps matching TRBD1 or TRBD2 (5 bases each). This CDR3 has 13 amino acids. Trimming pared 4 bases from V and 7 bases from J, leaving 14 bases between. Germline-derived CDR1 and CDR2 are SGHRS and YFSETQ. CDR3 nucleotides: TGCGCCAGCAGCCTTGTCGAGGGGATGACCCAGTACTTC. This codes for CASSLVEGMTQYF.